Listed here are 28 T cell receptor beta chains from one sample, sequenced in a study of cytomegalovirus exposure and HLA in healthy donors. Here immunoSEQ multiplex PCR was the method, and the copy in TCRdb shows in-frame clones only, minus some. The sample consists of 70,000 or so clones, about 89% of them appearing once. Specimen: PBMCs. These receptors were taken from a man between 18 and 35 years old in good health and CMV-seronegative.

The chain couples TRBV11-2 to TRBJ1-2; no firm D call. Germline loops: CDR1 SGHAT, CDR2 FQNNGV. The CDR3 runs to 12 residues. The V gene lost 4 bases and the J gene lost 4 bases, with 7 bases spanning the gap. The CDR3 DNA reads TGTGCCAGCAGCTCGAGGGCCTATGGCTACACCTTC. Its protein product is CASSSRAYGYTF.

This chain joins TRBV18 and TRBJ2-5, with D uncertain. The CDR3 runs to 15 residues. V lost 2 bases and J 4 bases, leaving 14 bases between the germline ends. Germline CDR1 is KGHSH and CDR2 is LQKENI. This CDR3 reads CASSPSLQERETQYF. The CDR3 region has the DNA TGTGCCAGCTCACCATCTCTCCAAGAGCGAGAGACCCAGTACTTC.

This chain uses TRBV5-3 with TRBJ1-1; D remains unclear. TRBV5-3 belongs to the ORF category, with a function that is uncertain. This CDR3 comprises 12 residues. Trimming took off 7 bases at V and 3 bases at J, with 10 bases between the two ends. The CDR3 nucleotides are TGTGCCAGACGATACTTTGACACTGAAGCTTTCTTT. Protein sequence: CARRYFDTEAFF.

The CDR3 reads CASSKFVLGYQETQYF. The CDR3 DNA reads as TGTGCCAGCAGCAAATTCGTCCTCGGGTACCAAGAGACCCAGTACTTC. The chain is built from TRBV21-1 and TRBJ2-5; the table's TRBD2 call for D was not verified on the DNA. TRBV21-1 is annotated as a pseudogene. CDR3 length: 16 amino acids.

This clone was counted between two and nine times. The rearrangement links TRBV27 to TRBJ1-2; 9 bases match TRBD1. The germline gives CDR1 MNHEY, CDR2 SMNVEV (reference sequence). Unmatched junction bases numbered 5, after V lost 4 bases and J lost 8 bases. This CDR3 is 13 amino acids long. CDR3 DNA: TGTGCCAGCAGTTGGGACAGGGCGGTAGGCTACACCTTC. It is translated as CASSWDRAVGYTF.

V and J are TRBV15 and TRBJ2-1; D not resolved. Trimming removed 3 bases from V and 5 bases from J, with 11 bases in between. Looked up from germline, CDR1 is LNHNV and CDR2 is YYDKDF (reference sequence). CDR3 size: 14 residues. The chain's CDR3 is CATSRSEQDNEQFF. The DNA of the CDR3 is TGTGCCACCAGCAGGTCAGAACAAGACAATGAGCAGTTCTTC.

This chain uses TRBV28 with TRBJ1-2, with a tentative D call TRBD1 (6 bases). CDR3 size: 17 residues. V lost 8 bases to trimming and J lost 0 bases, with 22 bases between them. Germline CDR1 reads MDHEN; CDR2 reads SYDVKM. The DNA of the CDR3 is TGTGCCAGCCCCCGGCCGCTGCCCAGGGGCACTAACTATGGCTACACCTTC. Translation gives CASPRPLPRGTNYGYTF.

This clone has a single count. V gene TRBV27 combines with J gene TRBJ2-5; 9 positions agree with TRBD2. Per the germline V gene, CDR1 is MNHEY and CDR2 is SMNVEV (reference sequence). J lost 4 bases, V lost 6 bases, and 6 bases had no gene match. This CDR3 is 14 amino acids long. The CDR3 loop is CASSLLAGGETQYF. DNA of the CDR3: TGTGCCAGCAGCCTACTAGCGGGCGGAGAGACCCAGTACTTC.

The gene calls are TRBV7-9 and TRBJ2-7; TRBD1 matches 10 bases. The germline gives CDR1 SEHNR, CDR2 FQNEAQ (reference sequence). CDR3 size: 14 residues. J was trimmed by 3 bases and V by 4 bases; bases with no gene match: 3. CDR3 in DNA: TGTGCCAGCAGCTCCCGGGACAGGGGCTACGAGCAGTACTTC. Protein product: CASSSRDRGYEQYF. The full variable domain, completed using reference TRBV7-9 and TRBJ2-7, is DTGVSQNPRHKITKRGQNVTFRCDPISEHNRLYWYRQTLGQGPEFLTYFQNEAQLEKSRLLSDRFSAERPKGSFSTLEIQRTEQGDSAMYLCASSSRDRGYEQYFGPGTRLTVT.

The V and J genes are TRBV6-6 and TRBJ2-7; D is perhaps TRBD1 (5 bases). The length of the CDR3 is 15 residues. Germline values: CDR1 MNHNY, CDR2 SVGAGI (reference sequence). V shed 3 bases and J shed 1 base, with 13 bases lying between them. CDR3 nucleotide sequence: TGTGCCAGCAGTTATACAGGCCGTCCTTCCTACGAGCAGTACTTC. Encoded protein: CASSYTGRPSYEQYF.

The chain recombines TRBV5-5 with TRBJ2-7, with TRBD2 as a possible D gene (5 bases). Per germline, CDR1 SGHKS and CDR2 YYEKEE (reference sequence). This CDR3 is 14 amino acids long. Trimming took 2 bases from V and 4 from J, leaving 13 bases between them. The CDR3 loop reads CASSFRELSYEQYF. The CDR3 bases are TGTGCCAGCAGCTTCCGGGAACTATCGTACGAGCAGTACTTC.

Concerning this clone: At one boundary the junction diverges from the germline segment, which might be a read error. The rearrangement joins TRBV30 to TRBJ2-1; maybe TRBD1 (6 bases). This CDR3 region has 12 residues. Germline V gene data show CDR1 as GTSNPN and CDR2 as SVGIG (reference sequence). The CDR3 here is CAWGLQGPSHLF. In nucleotides, the CDR3 is TGTGCCTGGGGCCTACAGGGCCCCTCTCACCTCTTC.

The chain recombines TRBV6-1 with TRBJ1-2; D gene unclear. CDR1 and CDR2 (germline): MNHNS, SASEGT. This CDR3 is built from 9 residues. V was cut by 10 bases and J by 4 bases, with 4 bases left in between. Here the CDR3 DNA reads TGTGCCACAATCTATGGCTACACCTTC. Translation gives CATIYGYTF.

This chain uses TRBV6-6 with TRBJ1-5; D unresolved. This CDR3 comprises 15 residues. V lost 2 bases to trimming and J lost 0 bases, with 8 bases between them. Germline V gives CDR1 MNHNY, CDR2 SVGAGI (reference sequence). The CDR3 region has the DNA TGTGCCAGCAGTTACCCCTCGGTTAGCAATCAGCCCCAGCATTTT. Translated: CASSYPSVSNQPQHF.

This clone showed up just once. The chain has TRBV7-8 and TRBJ2-7; D remains unclear. The CDR3 runs 11 residues. Germline CDR1 reads SGHVS; CDR2 reads FQNEAQ. V gave up 4 bases and J gave up 2 bases, with 3 bases separating them. The CDR3 loop is CASSSTYEQYF. CDR3 bases: TGTGCCAGCAGCTCTACCTACGAGCAGTACTTC.

The chain carries TRBV10-2 and TRBJ2-2, with 8 nucleotides matching TRBD1. Germline values: CDR1 WSHSY, CDR2 SAAADI. The CDR3 loop spans 15 amino acids. V shed 5 bases and J 7 bases; nucleotides not matched to a gene: 9. CDR3 amino acids: CASSIRDRKVGELFF. The CDR3 bases are TGCGCCAGCAGTATCCGGGACAGGAAGGTCGGGGAGCTGTTTTTT.

The genes are TRBV11-1 and TRBJ2-7; 13 nucleotides match TRBD2. Per germline, CDR1 SGHAT and CDR2 FQDESV (reference sequence). J gave up 4 bases and V 4 bases, and 4 bases lay outside the gene matches. This CDR3 is 15 amino acids long. Here the CDR3 DNA reads TGTGCCAGCAGCTCAGGACTAGCGGGAGCTTACGAGCAGTACTTC. This sequence encodes CASSSGLAGAYEQYF.

The chain joins TRBV7-3 to TRBJ2-1; D possibly corresponds to TRBD2 (5 bases). V lost 5 bases to trimming and J lost 3 bases, with 20 bases between them. This CDR3 is built from 17 residues. Germline CDR1 and CDR2: SGHTA and FQGTGA. CDR3 sequence: CASSPGLSGGFYNEQFF. CDR3 DNA: TGTGCCAGCAGCCCAGGCCTAAGCGGCGGATTCTACAATGAGCAGTTCTTC.

The chain employs TRBV7-2 and TRBJ2-2, with TRBD2 matching over 9 bases. The CDR3 contains 16 residues. Germline CDR1 SGHTA, CDR2 FQGNSA. V trimming: 9 bases; J trimming: 4 bases; junction bases outside the gene matches: 12. CDR3 amino acids: CASRWGGRGPTGELFF. CDR3 nucleotides: TGTGCCAGTAGATGGGGCGGGAGGGGGCCCACCGGGGAGCTGTTTTTT.

The chain employs TRBV12-5 and TRBJ1-2, with D uncertain. The CDR3 totals 13 residues. Germline CDR1 is LGHNT and CDR2 is FRNRAP. V lost 10 bases and J lost 5, with 17 bases in between. The CDR3 spells CATGGGMGYGYTF. CDR3 nucleotide sequence: TGTGCTACTGGAGGAGGAATGGGTTATGGCTACACCTTC.

The chain has TRBV11-2 and TRBJ1-4; 7 positions match TRBD1. With V trimmed by 4 bases and J by 4 bases, 3 bases remained unmatched. From germline, CDR1 is SGHAT and CDR2 FQNNGV. There are 14 residues in the CDR3. CDR3 sequence reads: CASSWDSGNEKLFF. CDR3 coding DNA: TGTGCCAGCAGCTGGGACAGTGGTAATGAAAAACTGTTTTTT.

The V call is TRBV4-2, the J call TRBJ2-1; possibly TRBD1 for D (6 bases). The CDR3 totals 17 residues. Trimming took 0 bases from V and 0 from J, leaving 12 bases between them. CDR1 is LGHNA, CDR2 YNFKEQ, per germline. CDR3: CASSQDRDRSSYNEQFF. CDR3 bases: TGTGCCAGCAGCCAAGATCGAGACAGGAGCTCCTACAATGAGCAGTTCTTC.

The V call is TRBV6-5, the J call TRBJ2-5; 7 bases align to TRBD2. Per the germline V gene, CDR1 is MNHEY and CDR2 is SVGAGI. This CDR3 has 15 residues. V lost 5 bases, J lost 1 base, and 7 bases stayed unmatched. The CDR3 nucleotides are TGTGCCAGCAGTCCCGCCGCTAGCGGCCAAGAGACCCAGTACTTC. It specifies CASSPAASGQETQYF.

V usage is TRBV7-9 and J usage is TRBJ2-5; the match to TRBD1 covers 7 bases. Germline V gene lookup returns CDR1 SEHNR and CDR2 FQNEAQ (reference sequence). This CDR3 is 14 amino acids long. V gave up 1 base and J gave up 5 bases; unmatched junction bases: 4. In DNA, the CDR3 is TGTGCCAGCAGCTTAGGGGTCAGGGGGGAGACCCAGTACTTC. It yields the protein CASSLGVRGETQYF.

The chain links TRBV27 to TRBJ2-7; the D is unclear. V was shortened by 8 bases and J by 1 base, with 12 bases between the two germline ends. CDR1 is MNHEY, CDR2 SMNVEV, per germline (reference sequence). This CDR3 is built from 13 residues. CDR3 in amino acids: CASGQLKSYEQYF. CDR3 nucleotides: TGTGCCAGCGGGCAGCTTAAATCCTACGAGCAGTACTTC.

The chain uses TRBV7-2 and TRBJ2-7, with 7 bases that match TRBD2. From germline, CDR1 is SGHTA and CDR2 FQGNSA. The V segment lost 7 bases and the J segment 2 bases; nucleotides outside the gene matches: 14. This CDR3 has 16 residues. CDR3 in amino acids: CASTLGHSGATYEQYF. In nucleotides, the CDR3 is TGTGCCAGCACCCTAGGTCACAGCGGGGCCACCTACGAGCAGTACTTC.

This chain joins TRBV28 and TRBJ1-1, with D maybe TRBD1 (6 bases). The germline V gene encodes CDR1 MDHEN and CDR2 SYDVKM. V was clipped by 5 bases and J by 0 bases, with 13 bases between them. The CDR3 sequence is 15 residues long. The CDR3 DNA is TGTGCCAGCAGTCTCTCAGGGGATCTGAACACTGAAGCTTTCTTT. Translated, it gives CASSLSGDLNTEAFF. Complete variable domain (other parts from reference TRBV28 and TRBJ1-1): DVKVTQSSRYLVKRTGEKVFLECVQDMDHENMFWYRQDPGLGLRLIYFSYDVKMKEKGDIPEGYSVSREKKERFSLILESASTNQTSMYLCASSLSGDLNTEAFFGQGTRLTVV.

The chain recombines TRBV7-2 with TRBJ2-3; D may be TRBD2 (6 bases). The CDR3 length is 14 residues. V gave up 2 bases and J gave up 2 bases, with 8 bases separating them. CDR1 is SGHTA, CDR2 FQGNSA, per germline. CDR3 protein: CASSLREPTDTQYF. CDR3 nucleotide sequence: TGTGCCAGCAGCTTACGGGAGCCCACAGATACGCAGTATTTT.